These T cell receptor beta chains were read from a single sample in a study of CD8 T cells in Susac syndrome. In TCRdb, the immunoSEQ multiplex PCR reads were re-called with MiXCR into one record per CDR3 protein. In the table there are over 95,000 distinct CDR3 sequences, roughly 91% of which are singletons. The sequenced material came from CD4+ T cells from PBMCs. The receptors shown here come from a human donor in good health. CDR3s include the opening cysteine and the closing phenylalanine or tryptophan. D genes are given only for firm matches. A row's size may be missing; if present it is once, few, many or a size class.

TRBJ2-1,11,-,TRBV30,-,TGTGCCTGGAGTGTGGGTCTTGAGCAGTTCTTC,CAWSVGLEQFF
TRBJ1-5,14,-,TRBV19,-,TGTGCCAGTACCCAGTCAGGGAGCAATCAGCCCCAGCATTTT,CASTQSGSNQPQHF
TRBJ2-1,13,-,TRBV12-5,TRBD2,TGTGCTAGTGGTCGGACTAGCGCGAATGAGCAGTTCTTC,CASGRTSANEQFF
TRBJ2-5,15,-,TRBV20-1,TRBD2,TGCAGTGCTAGTGCGGCGGGAGGAGGAAGAGAGACCCAGTACTTC,CSASAAGGGRETQYF
TRBJ1-1,16,-,TRBV5-6,-,TGTGCCAGCAGCCCACTAGGGACTTCCATGAGGACTGAAGCTTTCTTT,CASSPLGTSMRTEAFF
TRBJ1-4,14,-,TRBV5-1,-,TGCGCCAGCAGCCGCACAGGAACTAATGAAAAACTGTTTTTT,CASSRTGTNEKLFF
TRBJ2-7,17,-,TRBV18,TRBD1,TGTGCCAGCTCACGGCTAAGGGGGCCCCCTCCTACTGACGAGCAGTACTTC,CASSRLRGPPPTDEQYF
TRBJ1-1,14,-,TRBV27,-,TGTGCCAGCAGTTTCACCCGGGCGGGAACTGAAGCTTTCTTT,CASSFTRAGTEAFF
TRBJ2-6,21,-,TRBV9,TRBD1,TGTGCCAGCAGCGGACCTGCCGGGACAGGGGGCGAGGGCTCTGGGGCCAACGTCCTGACTTTC,CASSGPAGTGGEGSGANVLTF
TRBJ1-2,13,-,TRBV2,-,TGTGCCAGCAGTAGTAATTCGGGCTATGGCTACACCTTC,CASSSNSGYGYTF
TRBJ2-7,14,-,TRBV12-3/TRBV12-4,-,TGTGCCAGCAGTTTAGCGGGGACCTCCTACGAGCAGTACTTC,CASSLAGTSYEQYF
TRBJ2-1,13,-,TRBV4-3,-,TGCGCCAGCAGCCCCGGGACGGAGCGGGAGCAGTTCTTC,CASSPGTEREQFF
TRBJ1-6,13,-,TRBV4-3,-,TGCGCCAGCAGCCAAGACGCGACTTCACCCCTCCACTTT,CASSQDATSPLHF
TRBJ2-5,16,-,TRBV2,TRBD1,TGTGCCAGCAGTCGGACAGGGCTTGGGAGCCAAGAGACCCAGTACTTC,CASSRTGLGSQETQYF
TRBJ2-3,14,-,TRBV12-3/TRBV12-4,-,TGTGCCAGCAGTTGGGTGGGGAGCACAGATACGCAGTATTTT,CASSWVGSTDTQYF
TRBJ1-3,16,-,TRBV28,-,TGTGCCAGCACCGAATCACAGGGCAGATCTGAAAACACCATATATTTT,CASTESQGRSENTIYF
TRBJ2-1,12,-,TRBV6-2/TRBV6-3,TRBD2,TGTGCCAGCAGTTTCCCAGCGGGGGATCGGTTCTTC,CASSFPAGDRFF
TRBJ2-7,16,-,TRBV20-1,-,TGCAGTGCTAGAGGTCCCGGGGGCGTGACCTTTTACGAGCAGTACTTC,CSARGPGGVTFYEQYF
TRBJ2-2,15,-,TRBV5-1,-,TGCGCCAGCAGCCCGGGGCAGGGGAACACCGGGGAGCTGTTTTTT,CASSPGQGNTGELFF
TRBJ2-7,13,once,TRBV11-2,TRBD2,TGTGCCAGCAGCCCAGGACTAGCCTACGAGCAGTACTTC,CASSPGLAYEQYF
TRBJ2-6,14,-,TRBV6-2/TRBV6-3,-,TGTGCCAGCAGTTACTCGACTGGGGCCAACGTCCTGACTTTC,CASSYSTGANVLTF
TRBJ1-1,13,-,TRBV6-5,TRBD1,TGTGCCATAGGACAGGGAACGGACACTGAAGCTTTCTTT,CAIGQGTDTEAFF
TRBJ2-6,14,-,TRBV12-5,-,TGTGCTAGTGGTTTGAGGTCTGGGGCCAACGTCCTGACTTTC,CASGLRSGANVLTF
TRBJ2-3,15,-,TRBV12-3/TRBV12-4,-,TGTGCCAGCACCACCCGGGCGGACCTTAAGGATACGCAGTATTTT,CASTTRADLKDTQYF
TRBJ2-7,17,-,TRBV6-2/TRBV6-3,TRBD1,TGTGTCAGCAGTTACTCCTTCGGACGGGACAGCGCCTACGAGCAGTACTTC,CVSSYSFGRDSAYEQYF
TRBJ1-1,14,-,TRBV6-1,-,TGTGCCAGCAGGATACAGGGAGGGGACACTGAAGCTTTCTTT,CASRIQGGDTEAFF
TRBJ1-2,12,-,TRBV5-1,-,TGCGCCAGCCGGGCCGAATTTGGAGGCTACACCTTC,CASRAEFGGYTF
TRBJ2-1,15,-,TRBV10-3,TRBD2,TGTGCCATCAGTGGAAGCGGGGGGCCTTACAATGAGCAGTTCTTC,CAISGSGGPYNEQFF
TRBJ1-5,15,-,TRBV27,TRBD1,TGTGCCAGCAGGGGGGGGACAGGGCTTAATCAGCCCCAGCATTTT,CASRGGTGLNQPQHF
TRBJ1-3,13,-,TRBV4-1,-,TGCGCCAGCAGCCAAGGGCCTGGAAACACCATATATTTT,CASSQGPGNTIYF
TRBJ2-7,10,-,TRBV30,-,TGTGCCGCTGACTATGTCGGGCGGTACTTC,CAADYVGRYF
TRBJ2-1,12,-,TRBV7-2,TRBD1,TGTGCCAGCAGCGTTACAGGGGATGAGCAGTTCTTC,CASSVTGDEQFF
TRBJ1-5,16,-,TRBV12-3/TRBV12-4,TRBD1,TGTGCCAGCAGTCCGGGACAGAGCGGTAGCAATCAGCCCCAGCATTTT,CASSPGQSGSNQPQHF
TRBJ2-7,16,-,TRBV3-1,TRBD1,TGTGCCAGCAGCTACCGGACAGGGGCCAAATCCTACGAGCAGTACTTC,CASSYRTGAKSYEQYF
TRBJ1-1,14,-,TRBV27,-,TGTGCCAGCGGAAGAGGGACCCCGAGGACTGAAGCTTTCTTT,CASGRGTPRTEAFF
TRBJ2-5,12,-,TRBV14,-,TGTGCCAGCAGCCGGAGACAAGAGACCCAGTACTTC,CASSRRQETQYF
TRBJ1-5,18,-,TRBV6-5,-,TGTGCCAGCAGTTACCCACAGATGGGGGGATTAAGCAATCAGCCCCAGCATTTT,CASSYPQMGGLSNQPQHF
TRBJ1-2,15,-,TRBV4-3,-,TGCGCCAGCAGCCAAGGGTCGGCAGACCACTATGGCTACACCTTC,CASSQGSADHYGYTF
TRBJ1-3,15,-,TRBV9,TRBD1,TGTGCCAGCAGCGCCGGACAGGGGGTCGGAAACACCATATATTTT,CASSAGQGVGNTIYF
TRBJ2-1,14,-,TRBV4-2,TRBD2,TGTGCCAGCAGCCCGGGACTAGTGACCAATGAGCAGTTCTTC,CASSPGLVTNEQFF
TRBJ2-7,15,-,TRBV4-1,-,TGCGCCAGCAGCCAAGGACAGGCTATCCCCTACGAGCAGTACTTC,CASSQGQAIPYEQYF
TRBJ2-4,15,-,TRBV2,-,TGTGCCAGCAGTGAGGGGGATCTAGCCAAAAACATTCAGTACTTC,CASSEGDLAKNIQYF
TRBJ2-1,16,-,TRBV19,TRBD2,TGTGCCAGCGCTACAGCGGGAGGGGGCCCCTACAATGAGCAGTTCTTC,CASATAGGGPYNEQFF
TRBJ1-1,15,-,TRBV6-2/TRBV6-3,-,TGTGCCAGCGCGTTCCGGGACTTCCTACTCACTGAAGCTTTCTTT,CASAFRDFLLTEAFF
TRBJ1-4,13,-,TRBV9,TRBD1,TGTGCCAGCAGCGAAAAGACAGGGGGAAAACTGTTTTTT,CASSEKTGGKLFF
TRBJ2-3,16,-,TRBV20-1,TRBD2,TGCAGTGCTCGTGGACTAGCGGGGAGTTTCACAGATACGCAGTATTTT,CSARGLAGSFTDTQYF
TRBJ1-1,15,few,TRBV3-1,-,TGTGCCAGCAGTCCGACACACCGGGGGAACACTGAAGCTTTCTTT,CASSPTHRGNTEAFF
TRBJ1-2,15,-,TRBV9,TRBD1,TGTGCCAGCAGCGTAGAGGGGGACAGCAACTATGGCTACACCTTC,CASSVEGDSNYGYTF
TRBJ2-5,14,-,TRBV20-1,TRBD2,TGCAGTGCTGGGCTAGCGGGCACCCAAGAGACCCAGTACTTC,CSAGLAGTQETQYF
TRBJ1-1,17,-,TRBV20-1,-,TGCAGTGCTAGAGATCAGTTTTTGGGACGGATGAACACTGAAGCTTTCTTT,CSARDQFLGRMNTEAFF
TRBJ2-1,11,-,TRBV29-1,-,TGCAGCTTATCCAGGGGCACTGAGCAGTTCTTC,CSLSRGTEQFF
TRBJ1-6,12,-,TRBV7-9,TRBD1,TGTGCCAGCAGGGAGGACAGGGCACCCCTCCACTTT,CASREDRAPLHF
TRBJ1-2,15,-,TRBV5-1,-,TGCGCCAGCAGCTTGGATCTGGGGACAACTGGGGGCTACACCTTC,CASSLDLGTTGGYTF
TRBJ2-7,12,-,TRBV29-1,TRBD1,TGCAGCGTTCGGACAGGGGGCATCGAGCAGTACTTC,CSVRTGGIEQYF
TRBJ2-1,15,-,TRBV11-2,-,TGTGCCAGCAGCCCTGCGGGGAGCTCCTACAATGAGCAGTTCTTC,CASSPAGSSYNEQFF
TRBJ2-3,14,once,TRBV6-2/TRBV6-3,TRBD2,TGTGCCAGATTGGATAGCGGGGACACAGATACGCAGTATTTT,CARLDSGDTDTQYF